This T cell receptor beta chain was identified during a study of PD-1 blockade in classical Hodgkin lymphoma. Sequencing was performed with immunoSEQ multiplex PCR; in TCRdb, only in-frame clones are kept and a portion is missing. Among more than 140,000 clones listed, less than 80% were seen once. Per germline, CDR1 MNHEY and CDR2 SMNVEV (reference sequence). Trimming removed 2 bases from V and 5 bases from J; junction bases left unmatched: 7. The CDR3 loop spans 15 amino acids. Every single patient, without exception, relapsed after autologous stem cell transplantation, and brentuximab vedotin exposure varied. Best responses fell into complete response, partial response or progressive disease.

This rearrangement joins TRBV27 to TRBJ2-7; TRBD1 matches 9 bases. The sequence was collected from a human donor with classical Hodgkin lymphoma. The specimen comprised peripheral blood mononuclear cells (PBMCs), sampled before the second cycle of nivolumab. CDR3 residues: CASSLLGQGRDEQYF. The DNA for the CDR3 is TGTGCCAGCAGTTTACTAGGACAGGGGAGGGACGAGCAGTACTTC.